These T cell receptor beta chains were read from a single sample in a study of glioma-infiltrating T cells. MiXCR, applied by TCRdb to the multiplex PCR reads, yields one record per CDR3 protein. Of 95,000 to 150,000 distinct CDR3 sequences in the sample, more than 20% were seen once. Sequenced material: glioma tissue, nonneoplastic brain tissue, or PBMCs (not recorded which). All receptors derive from a human donor with low-grade glioma or glioblastoma, undergoing nonglioma brain surgery, or in good health (not recorded which). CDR3s include the opening cysteine and the closing phenylalanine or tryptophan. A D gene is named only where the DNA matches it firmly. The size entry is marked missing in some rows and otherwise reads once, few, many or a size class.

V	D	size	J	CDR3	DNA
TRBV11-2	NA	NA	TRBJ2-7	CASSLGQNYEQYF	TGTGCCAGCAGCTTAGGACAGAACTACGAGCAGTACTTC
TRBV6-2/TRBV6-3	TRBD2	many	TRBJ2-1	CASSYLAGAPNEQFF	TGTGCCAGCAGTTATCTAGCGGGAGCCCCCAATGAGCAGTTCTTC
TRBV4-3	NA	many	TRBJ2-1	CASSQDYGNEQFF	TGCGCCAGCAGCCAAGATTATGGGAATGAGCAGTTCTTC
TRBV6-1	NA	many	TRBJ2-7	CASRPSSYEQYF	TGTGCCAGCAGACCGAGTTCCTACGAGCAGTACTTC
TRBV12-3/TRBV12-4	NA	NA	TRBJ1-1	CASSLGEGTEAFF	TGTGCCAGCAGTTTAGGGGAAGGCACTGAAGCTTTCTTT
TRBV20-1	NA	many	TRBJ1-2	CSASRPPYGYTF	TGCAGTGCTAGCAGGCCCCCCTATGGCTACACCTTC
TRBV12-3/TRBV12-4	TRBD2	few	TRBJ2-3	CASSLRESADTQYF	TGTGCCAGCAGTTTGCGGGAGTCGGCAGATACGCAGTATTTT
TRBV7-9	TRBD1	many	TRBJ2-1	CASSQTGNPYNEQFF	TGTGCCAGCAGCCAGACAGGGAACCCCTACAATGAGCAGTTCTTC
TRBV4-3	NA	many	TRBJ1-1	CASSQNSRAVDTEAFF	TGCGCCAGCAGCCAAAACTCCAGGGCCGTGGACACTGAAGCTTTCTTT
TRBV6-4	NA	few	TRBJ2-1	CASSPDEGPYNEQFF	TGTGCCAGCAGCCCAGATGAGGGACCCTACAATGAGCAGTTCTTC
TRBV6-2/TRBV6-3	TRBD1	NA	TRBJ2-7	CASSPTDRGYEQYF	TGTGCCAGCTCACCCACGGACAGGGGCTACGAGCAGTACTTC
TRBV7-7	NA	many	TRBJ1-1	CASSFSQGSEAFF	TGTGCCAGCAGCTTTTCTCAGGGGTCTGAAGCTTTCTTT
TRBV28	TRBD1	many	TRBJ1-3	CASSLEGARAGNTIYF	TGTGCCAGCAGTTTAGAGGGGGCCCGAGCTGGAAACACCATATATTTT
TRBV28	NA	NA	TRBJ2-7	CASGRTNGTLPEQYF	TGTGCCAGCGGCAGGACTAACGGGACGTTGCCCGAGCAGTACTTC
TRBV20-1	TRBD1	many	TRBJ2-1	CSAVRGDSPYNEQFF	TGCAGTGCTGTCCGAGGGGACAGCCCCTACAATGAGCAGTTCTTC
TRBV7-2	NA	many	TRBJ1-5	CASSGDRNQPQHF	TGTGCCAGCAGCGGGGACCGCAATCAGCCCCAGCATTTT
TRBV5-4	TRBD1	NA	TRBJ2-5	CASSSQGAKETQYF	TGTGCCAGCAGCTCGCAGGGGGCGAAAGAGACCCAGTACTTC
TRBV7-9	TRBD2	NA	TRBJ2-7	CASSLVTSGSHEQYF	TGTGCCAGCAGCTTAGTAACTAGCGGGAGCCACGAGCAGTACTTC
TRBV7-2	NA	few	TRBJ1-2	CASSPTYVRSNYGYTF	TGTGCCAGCAGCCCCACCTATGTCAGGTCTAACTATGGCTACACCTTC
TRBV7-2	TRBD2	NA	TRBJ2-7	CASRLSSGGAYEQYF	TGTGCCAGCCGTCTAAGTTCGGGGGGGGCCTACGAGCAGTACTTC
TRBV7-3	TRBD1	many	TRBJ2-3	CASSPDRAITDTQYF	TGTGCCAGCAGTCCAGACAGGGCAATCACAGATACGCAGTATTTT